This T cell receptor beta chain was profiled in a study of OX40 agonist ivuxolimab in advanced cancers. Blood got drawn at baseline, again on cycle 4 day 1, and then on cycle 7 day 1. Generated by immunoSEQ multiplex PCR, the TCRdb table keeps only in-frame clones and is missing some. The table has roughly 53,000 clones, roughly 80% seen once. The sample consisted of CD4+ or CD8+ T cells sorted from blood, taken in a trial of the OX40 agonist ivuxolimab. This receptor was obtained from an adult with an advanced solid tumor such as melanoma, head and neck, liver or kidney cancer.

The CDR3 nucleotides read TGTGCCAGCCAAGGGGCAGCGGGATTCTACGAGCAGTACTTC. Translating it yields CASQGAAGFYEQYF. This chain joins TRBV6-5 and TRBJ2-7, with 7 bases aligning to TRBD2. The CDR3 sequence is 14 residues long. Looked up from germline, CDR1 is MNHEY and CDR2 is SVGAGI. The trim removed 8 bases at V and 3 bases at J, leaving 10 bases unmatched.